This TCR beta chain is from a study of OX40 agonist ivuxolimab in advanced cancers. Study-level points and caveats: CD4+ and CD8+ blood T cells expanded clonally by week 6 at 0.1 to 3.0 mg/kg.

Here immunoSEQ multiplex PCR was the method, and the copy in TCRdb shows in-frame clones only, minus some. This table holds 62,000 or so clones, 84% found once. The germline V and J ends were trimmed by 4 bases and 6 bases, with 10 bases remaining between them. Germline V lookup: CDR1 SGHRS, CDR2 YFSETQ. CDR3 size: 13 residues. Patients who had autoimmune disease history or got systemic immunosuppression were left out. Details on this clone: Its specificity is unknown.

The TCR was taken from an adult with an advanced solid tumor such as melanoma, head and neck, liver or kidney cancer. The chain recombines TRBV5-1 with TRBJ2-2; possible D gene TRBD1, 7 bases. The sample in question was CD4+ or CD8+ T cells sorted from blood, obtained in a trial of the OX40 agonist ivuxolimab. CDR3 residues: CASSPGGPGELFF. Here the CDR3 DNA reads TGCGCCAGCAGCCCAGGGGGGCCCGGGGAGCTGTTTTTT.